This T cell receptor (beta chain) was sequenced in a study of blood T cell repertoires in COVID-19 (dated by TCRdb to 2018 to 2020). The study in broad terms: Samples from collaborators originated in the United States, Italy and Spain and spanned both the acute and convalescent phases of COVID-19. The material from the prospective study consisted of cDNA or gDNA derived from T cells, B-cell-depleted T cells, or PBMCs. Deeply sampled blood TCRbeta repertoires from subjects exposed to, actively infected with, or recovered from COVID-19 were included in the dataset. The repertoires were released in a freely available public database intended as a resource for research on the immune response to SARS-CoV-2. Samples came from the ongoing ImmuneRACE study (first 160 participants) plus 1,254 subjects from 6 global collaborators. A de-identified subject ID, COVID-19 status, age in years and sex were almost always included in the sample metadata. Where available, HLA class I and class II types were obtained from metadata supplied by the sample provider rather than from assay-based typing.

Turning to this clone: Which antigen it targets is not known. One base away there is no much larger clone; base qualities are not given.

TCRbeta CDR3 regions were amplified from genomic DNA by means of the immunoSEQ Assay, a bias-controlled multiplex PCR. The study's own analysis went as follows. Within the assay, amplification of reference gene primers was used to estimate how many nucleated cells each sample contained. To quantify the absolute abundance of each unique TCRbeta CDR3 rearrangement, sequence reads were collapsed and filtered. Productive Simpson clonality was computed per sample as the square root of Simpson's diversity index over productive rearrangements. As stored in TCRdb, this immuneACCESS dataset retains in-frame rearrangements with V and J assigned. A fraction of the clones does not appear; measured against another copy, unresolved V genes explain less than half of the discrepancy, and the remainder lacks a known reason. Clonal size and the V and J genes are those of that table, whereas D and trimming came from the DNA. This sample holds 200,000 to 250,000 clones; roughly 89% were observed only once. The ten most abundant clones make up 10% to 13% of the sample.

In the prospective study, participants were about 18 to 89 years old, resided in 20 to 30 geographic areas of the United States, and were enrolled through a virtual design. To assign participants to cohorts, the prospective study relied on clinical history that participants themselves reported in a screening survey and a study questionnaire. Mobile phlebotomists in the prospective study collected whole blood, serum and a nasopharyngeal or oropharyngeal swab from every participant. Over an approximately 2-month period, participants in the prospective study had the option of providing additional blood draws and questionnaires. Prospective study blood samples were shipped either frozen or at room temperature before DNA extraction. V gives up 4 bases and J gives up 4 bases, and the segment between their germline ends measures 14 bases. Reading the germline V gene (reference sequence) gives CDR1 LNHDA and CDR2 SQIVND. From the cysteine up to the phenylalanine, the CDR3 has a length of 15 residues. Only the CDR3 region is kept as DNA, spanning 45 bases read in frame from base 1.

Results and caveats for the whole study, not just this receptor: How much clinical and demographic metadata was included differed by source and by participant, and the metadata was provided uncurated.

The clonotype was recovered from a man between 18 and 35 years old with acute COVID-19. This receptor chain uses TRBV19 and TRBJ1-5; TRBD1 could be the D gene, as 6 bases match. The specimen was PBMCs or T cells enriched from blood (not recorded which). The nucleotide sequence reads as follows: TGTGCCAGTAGTAGATTCGGGACAACTAATCAGCCCCAGCATTTT. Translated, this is CASSRFGTTNQPQHF. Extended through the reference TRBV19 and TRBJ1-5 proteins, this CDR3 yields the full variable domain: DGGITQSPKYLFRKEGQNVTLSCEQNLNHDAMYWYRQDPGQGLRLIYYSQIVNDFQKGDIAEGYSVSREKKESFPLTVTSAQKNPTAFYLCASSRFGTTNQPQHFGDGTRLSIL.